This T cell receptor (beta chain) was obtained from a study of blood T cell repertoires in COVID-19. Looking at the study overall: Some COVID-19 samples were acute and others convalescent; all came from the United States, Italy and Spain. The analysed material was cDNA or gDNA that came from T cells, B-cell-depleted T cells, or PBMCs.

This CDR3 spans 14 amino acids. Germline V gene sequence: CDR1 SNHLY, CDR2 FYNNEI. V lost 7 bases, J lost 4 bases, and 9 bases stayed unmatched. Authors' data handling: The assay estimated nucleated cells by amplifying reference gene primers. The method was immunoSEQ multiplex PCR; TCRdb's version includes in-frame clones alone and lacks a portion of them. V, J and clone size are taken as reported in that table, and D and trimming were inferred from the DNA itself. The sample contains around 350,000 clones, approximately 86% of which appear only once. The chain has TRBV2 and TRBJ2-7, with 8 nucleotides matching TRBD1. The sequenced sample consisted of peripheral blood. The TCR was taken from a human donor in a cohort sampled during active COVID-19. Written as DNA, the CDR3 is TGTGCCAGCAACCCTCAGGACAGGGAGTACGAGCAGTACTTC. Protein product: CASNPQDREYEQYF.